The 20 T cell receptor beta chains below come from one sample, sequenced in a study of radiation and T cells in renal cell carcinoma. TCRdb keeps only in-frame clones here, not all; method: immunoSEQ multiplex PCR. The profile shows 90,000 to 95,000 clones, 82% of them singletons. As for time point: baseline pretreatment blood. Treatment indicated: 15 Gy SBRT to primary tumor, nephrectomy 4 weeks later. This material consisted of blood, taken from a patient whose treatment included radiotherapy and nephrectomy. Every receptor here comes from a man aged 55-75 years with renal cell carcinoma.

The chain has TRBV10-2 and TRBJ2-1; 7 bases are shared with TRBD2. Germline lookup yields CDR1 WSHSY and CDR2 SAAADI. The CDR3 consists of 14 residues. V was clipped by 4 bases and J by 6 bases; unmatched bases: 6. Written as DNA, the CDR3 is TGCGCCAGCAGTGGGGCTAGCGGTATCAATGAGCAGTTCTTC. Its protein is CASSGASGINEQFF.

CDR3 sequence (DNA): TGTGCCAGCAACTCCAGGGGTAATCAGCCCCAGCATTTT. Protein: CASNSRGNQPQHF. The V call is TRBV2, the J call TRBJ1-5; possibly TRBD1 for D (6 bases). Germline V gene data show CDR1 as SNHLY and CDR2 as FYNNEI. The V and J ends lost 7 bases and 4 bases respectively, with 11 bases between them. The CDR3 has 13 amino acids.

The genes are TRBV19 and TRBJ2-1; 10 bases align to TRBD1. The CDR3 consists of 16 residues. Germline-derived CDR1 and CDR2 are LNHDA and SQIVND (reference sequence). V was pared by 7 bases and J by 4 bases, with 10 bases of the junction left unmatched. Here the CDR3 DNA reads TGTGCCAGTATCGGGACTGACAGGGGGCTGTACAATGAGCAGTTCTTC. Its protein is CASIGTDRGLYNEQFF. Looking up the rest from reference TRBV19 and TRBJ2-1 gives the full variable domain: DGGITQSPKYLFRKEGQNVTLSCEQNLNHDAMYWYRQDPGQGLRLIYYSQIVNDFQKGDIAEGYSVSREKKESFPLTVTSAQKNPTAFYLCASIGTDRGLYNEQFFGPGTRLTVL.

This clone was recorded many times. V usage is TRBV14 and J usage is TRBJ1-4, with D maybe TRBD1 (6 bases). CDR3 length equals 16 residues. V was clipped by 3 bases and J by 6 bases, with 17 bases between them. Per the germline V gene, CDR1 is SGHDN and CDR2 is FVKESK. CDR3 nucleotide sequence: TGTGCCAGCAGCCAGAGGGGGGGCCTCGGGTATGAAAAACTGTTTTTT. It translates to CASSQRGGLGYEKLFF. Drawing the rest from reference TRBV14 and TRBJ1-4, the complete variable domain is EAGVTQFPSHSVIEKGQTVTLRCDPISGHDNLYWYRRVMGKEIKFLLHFVKESKQDESGMPNNRFLAERTGGTYSTLKVQPAELEDSGVYFCASSQRGGLGYEKLFFGSGTQLSVL.

This clone was detected only once. V is TRBV2 and J is TRBJ2-5, with 7 bases that match TRBD2. CDR1 SNHLY and CDR2 FYNNEI come from the germline V gene. V lost 8 bases, J lost 5 bases, and 17 bases stayed unmatched. The CDR3 contains 16 residues. CDR3 in amino acids: CASGRAGRETWETQYF. The CDR3 bases are TGTGCCAGCGGGAGGGCCGGGAGAGAAACGTGGGAGACCCAGTACTTC.

V gene TRBV6-5 combines with J gene TRBJ1-6; D might be TRBD1 (5 bases). The V end was cut by 0 bases, the J end by 10 bases, with 13 bases between. CDR3 length: 15 residues. From germline, CDR1 is MNHEY and CDR2 SVGAGI. The CDR3 here is CASSYSSQGKSPLHF. DNA for the CDR3: TGTGCCAGCAGTTACTCGAGTCAGGGCAAATCACCCCTCCACTTT.

A single count supports this clone. CDR3 sequence: CASALLAENTGELFF. DNA for the CDR3: TGTGCCAGCGCGTTACTAGCGGAGAACACCGGGGAGCTGTTTTTT. The J gene is TRBJ2-2, the V gene TRBV27, with 8 bases matching TRBD2. Germline assignment: CDR1 MNHEY and CDR2 SMNVEV (reference sequence). The V segment lost 8 bases and the J segment 1 base; nucleotides outside the gene matches: 6. There are 15 residues in the CDR3.

The V and J genes are TRBV13 and TRBJ2-1, with 8 positions matching TRBD2. V dropped 5 bases and J dropped 3; count of bases not matched to a gene: 6. Germline CDR1 PRHDT, CDR2 FYEKMQ (reference sequence). The CDR3 extends over 15 amino acids. CDR3 DNA: TGTGCCAGCAGCCCAGAAGCGGGAGTCTACAATGAGCAGTTCTTC. Amino acids: CASSPEAGVYNEQFF. The full variable domain, in which reference TRBV13 and TRBJ2-1 provide the parts outside the CDR3, is AAGVIQSPRHLIKEKRETATLKCYPIPRHDTVYWYQQGPGQDPQFLISFYEKMQSDKGSIPDRFSAQQFSDYHSELNMSSLELGDSALYFCASSPEAGVYNEQFFGPGTRLTVL.

The rearrangement uses TRBV19 and TRBJ1-2; perhaps TRBD1 as D (5 bases). The germline CDR1 and CDR2 sequences are LNHDA and SQIVND (reference sequence). This CDR3 contains 14 residues. V shed 5 bases and J shed 8 bases, with 18 bases lying between them. The CDR3, as DNA: TGTGCCAGTAGTGCACGGGACGGAGTGGCCGGCTACACCTTC. The encoded protein is CASSARDGVAGYTF.

The V and J genes are TRBV7-8 and TRBJ2-3; D possibly uses TRBD1 or TRBD2 (5 bases each). The CDR3 spans 13 residues. Trimming removed 7 bases from V and 3 bases from J, with 11 bases in between. Germline CDR1 reads SGHVS; CDR2 reads FQNEAQ. CDR3 protein: CASIPRGTDTQYF. In DNA form, the CDR3 reads TGTGCCAGCATCCCGAGGGGTACAGATACGCAGTATTTT.

This clone showed up just once. This chain uses TRBV20-1 with TRBJ2-4; D is unclear. Deletions cut 4 bases from V and 9 bases from J, with 4 bases between. Germline V gene lookup returns CDR1 DFQATT and CDR2 SNEGSKA (reference sequence). The length of the CDR3 is 9 residues. CDR3 coding DNA: TGCAGTGCTAACCCCATTCAGTACTTC. Its translation: CSANPIQYF.

The chain couples TRBV2 to TRBJ1-3, with unresolved D. The CDR3 extends over 14 amino acids. The germline V and J ends were trimmed by 8 bases and 0 bases, with 11 bases remaining between them. Germline V gives CDR1 SNHLY, CDR2 FYNNEI. The CDR3 sequence is CASPRRDSGNTIYF. For the CDR3, the DNA is TGTGCCAGCCCCCGGAGGGACTCTGGAAACACCATATATTTT.

The rearrangement joins TRBV19 to TRBJ2-3; no reliable D call. Trimming pared 2 bases from V and 1 base from J, leaving 10 bases between. Per germline, CDR1 LNHDA and CDR2 SQIVND (reference sequence). The CDR3 totals 15 residues. The CDR3 coding sequence is TGTGCCAGTAGTATAAGGGCGCCGGGCACAGATACGCAGTATTTT. This sequence encodes CASSIRAPGTDTQYF.

The chain couples TRBV18 to TRBJ1-4; D gene ambiguous. The germline V gene encodes CDR1 KGHSH and CDR2 LQKENI. The CDR3 is 14 residues long. V lost 3 bases and J lost 7, with 12 bases in between. DNA for the CDR3: TGTGCCAGCTCACCCGAGGCGAAAGGTGAAAAACTGTTTTTT. Its translation is CASSPEAKGEKLFF.

The gene calls are TRBV11-1 and TRBJ2-7; D is uncertain. Germline values: CDR1 SGHAT, CDR2 FQDESV (reference sequence). The CDR3 has 14 residues. Trimming left V 2 bases short and J 6 bases short, with 14 bases between. The CDR3: CASSLPVRKGEQYF. The CDR3 DNA is TGTGCCAGCAGCTTACCGGTGAGAAAGGGCGAGCAGTACTTC.

As for this clone: The junction does not match germline at one end; this may be a read error. The rearrangement joins TRBV6-1 to TRBJ2-3; possibly TRBD1 for D (6 bases). Germline CDR1 MNHNS, CDR2 SASEGT. The CDR3 spans 17 residues. In DNA, the CDR3 is TGTGCCAGCAGAGAAGGTCGGACAGCCTTTGAAAGAGATACGCAGTATTTT. The encoded protein is CASREGRTAFERDTQYF.

This chain uses TRBV5-6 with TRBJ2-1; 10 bases fit TRBD2. Germline CDR1 reads SGHDT; CDR2 reads YYEEEE. The CDR3 contains 13 residues. The trim removed 1 base at V and 15 bases at J, leaving 7 bases unmatched. The CDR3 sequence: CASSLFLAGDVFF. CDR3 in DNA: TGTGCCAGCAGCTTGTTCCTAGCGGGAGATGTGTTCTTC.

The rearrangement uses TRBV10-3 and TRBJ2-5; D might be TRBD1 (6 bases). V lost 0 bases to trimming and J lost 2 bases, with 10 bases between them. This CDR3 has 15 residues. Germline lookup yields CDR1 ENHRY and CDR2 SYGVKD. The DNA of the CDR3 is TGTGCCATCAGTGAGTCAGGGGGAGTACAAGAGACCCAGTACTTC. It specifies CAISESGGVQETQYF.

The V gene is TRBV6-5, the J gene TRBJ2-6, with D unclear. CDR1 is MNHEY and CDR2 is SVGAGI in the germline V gene. Trimming stripped 4 bases from V and 3 bases from J, with 7 bases between. The CDR3 loop spans 14 amino acids. CDR3 amino acids: CASSWGYGANVLTF. Here the CDR3 DNA reads TGTGCCAGCAGTTGGGGATATGGGGCCAACGTCCTGACTTTC.

The chain combines TRBV4-1 with TRBJ2-1; 9 bases line up with TRBD2. The length of the CDR3 is 15 residues. Germline V lookup: CDR1 MGHRA, CDR2 YSYEKL. The J segment lost 15 bases and the V segment lost 4 bases, leaving 16 bases of the junction unmatched. In DNA form, the CDR3 reads TGCGCCAGCAGCCCTGGAAGAATTAGCGGGAGCCCAGGGTTCTTC. Translation: CASSPGRISGSPGFF.